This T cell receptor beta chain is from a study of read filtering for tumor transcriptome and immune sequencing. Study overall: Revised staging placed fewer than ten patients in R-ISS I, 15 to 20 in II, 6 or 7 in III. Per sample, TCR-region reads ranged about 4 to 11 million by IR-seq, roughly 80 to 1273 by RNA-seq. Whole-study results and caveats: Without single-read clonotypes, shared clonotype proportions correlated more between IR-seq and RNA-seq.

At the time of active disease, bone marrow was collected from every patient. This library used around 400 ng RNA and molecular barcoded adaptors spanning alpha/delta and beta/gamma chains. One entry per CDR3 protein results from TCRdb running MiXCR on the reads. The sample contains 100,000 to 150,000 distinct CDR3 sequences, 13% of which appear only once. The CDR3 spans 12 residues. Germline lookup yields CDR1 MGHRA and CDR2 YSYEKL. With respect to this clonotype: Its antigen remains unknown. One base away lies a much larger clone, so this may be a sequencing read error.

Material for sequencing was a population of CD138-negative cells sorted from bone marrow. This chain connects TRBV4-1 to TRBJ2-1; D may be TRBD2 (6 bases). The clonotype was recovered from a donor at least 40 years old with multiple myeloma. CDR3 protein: CTSSSGGLEQFF. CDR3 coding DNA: TGCACCAGCAGCTCCGGGGGACTTGAGCAGTTCTTC.